This section outlines one TCR beta chain sequence together with its context. Per the original data handling: Using reference gene primer amplification, nucleated cell counts were estimated. TCRdb keeps only in-frame clones here, not all; method: immunoSEQ multiplex PCR. V, J and clone size are taken as reported in that table, and D and trimming were inferred from the DNA itself. The table lists 120,000 to 150,000 clones, about 90% of them singletons. This entry is derived from a study of blood T cell repertoires in COVID-19. Study information: COVID-19 samples, acute and convalescent, were from the United States, Italy and Spain. T cells, B-cell-depleted T cells, or PBMCs supplied cDNA or gDNA.

Trimming shortened V by 6 bases and J by 9 bases, and 18 bases separated the two germline ends. CDR3 size: 14 residues. Germline values: CDR1 MDHEN, CDR2 SYDVKM. The V and J genes are TRBV28 and TRBJ1-5; tentative D call: TRBD1 (5 bases). The receptor comes from a human donor in a cohort sampled during active COVID-19. Material for sequencing was peripheral blood. CDR3: CASSGHLDSAPQHF. The CDR3 DNA reads TGTGCCAGCAGCGGACACCTCGATTCCGCGCCCCAGCATTTT. The full variable domain, in which reference TRBV28 and TRBJ1-5 provide the parts outside the CDR3, is DVKVTQSSRYLVKRTGEKVFLECVQDMDHENMFWYRQDPGLGLRLIYFSYDVKMKEKGDIPEGYSVSREKKERFSLILESASTNQTSMYLCASSGHLDSAPQHFGDGTRLSIL.